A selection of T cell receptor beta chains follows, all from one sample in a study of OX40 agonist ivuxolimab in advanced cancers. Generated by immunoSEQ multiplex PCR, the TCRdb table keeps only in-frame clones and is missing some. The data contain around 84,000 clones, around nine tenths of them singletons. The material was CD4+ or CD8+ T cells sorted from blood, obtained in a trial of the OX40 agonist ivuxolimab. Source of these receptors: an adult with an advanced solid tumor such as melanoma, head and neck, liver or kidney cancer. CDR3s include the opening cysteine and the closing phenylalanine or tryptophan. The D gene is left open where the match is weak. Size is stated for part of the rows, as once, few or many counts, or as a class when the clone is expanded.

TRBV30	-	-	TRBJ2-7	TGTGCCTGGAGTGTGGGGGGGGCGCGAGAGCAGTACTTC	CAWSVGGAREQYF
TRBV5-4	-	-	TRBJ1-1	TGTGCCAGCAGCTCTCCGGGGCCGTACACTGAAGCTTTCTTT	CASSSPGPYTEAFF
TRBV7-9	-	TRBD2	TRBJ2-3	TGTGCCAGCAGAACAGCCGGGACTAGCGGCACAGATACGCAGTATTTT	CASRTAGTSGTDTQYF
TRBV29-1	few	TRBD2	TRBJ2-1	TGCAGCGTTGAAGGTCGGCGGGAGGGCCAGGGGTCCTACAATGAGCAGTTCTTC	CSVEGRREGQGSYNEQFF
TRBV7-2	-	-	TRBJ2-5	TGTGCCAGCAGCCCCGTACAAGAGACCCAGTACTTC	CASSPVQETQYF
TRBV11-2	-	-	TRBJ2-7	TGTGCCAGCAGCAAGAAGGGCCGGGAGTTTCCCTACGAGCAGTACTTC	CASSKKGREFPYEQYF
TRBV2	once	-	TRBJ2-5	TGTGCCAGCAGCTGGCTAGCGAAACAAGAGACCCAGTACTTC	CASSWLAKQETQYF
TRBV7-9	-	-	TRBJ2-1	TGTGCCAGCAGCCCAGGGGGGCGGTCCTACAATGAGCAGTTCTTC	CASSPGGRSYNEQFF
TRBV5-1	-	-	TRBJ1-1	TGCGCCAGCAGTTTCAACACACCGAACACTGAAGCTTTCTTT	CASSFNTPNTEAFF
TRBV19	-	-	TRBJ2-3	TGTGCCAGTAGTATTATGGGCGATACGCAGTATTTT	CASSIMGDTQYF